These 13 T cell receptor beta chains share one sample of origin, sequenced in a study of cytomegalovirus exposure and HLA in healthy donors. 13 Jbeta primers and 60 Vbeta primers were used for the PCR. Produced via immunoSEQ multiplex PCR; TCRdb's table is partial and in-frame only. Its listing shows about 88,000 clones. The sample was PBMCs. The receptors originated from a girl aged 5-17 years in good health and CMV-seropositive.

This chain connects TRBV5-4 to TRBJ2-2; D perhaps matches TRBD2 (5 bases). This CDR3 region has 18 residues. The germline gives CDR1 SGHNT, CDR2 YYREEE (reference sequence). With 2 bases removed from V and 2 bases from J, the gap between germline ends came to 19 bases. The CDR3 DNA sequence: TGTGCCAGCAGCTTCAACCCGGGCGGGTACCCCAACACCGGGGAGCTGTTTTTT. Translating gives CASSFNPGGYPNTGELFF.

This chain links TRBV11-2 with TRBJ2-3, with D maybe TRBD1 (6 bases). Germline-derived CDR1 and CDR2 are SGHAT and FQNNGV. The CDR3 sequence is 18 residues long. Trimming shortened V by 2 bases and J by 1 base, and 19 bases separated the two germline ends. The CDR3 nucleotides read TGTGCCAGCAGCTTAAATTGGGAAACAGGGTCGGGCACAGATACGCAGTATTTT. Protein: CASSLNWETGSGTDTQYF.

The V gene is TRBV27, the J gene TRBJ1-2; tentatively, D is TRBD1 (6 bases). V gave up 4 bases and J gave up 2 bases, with 11 bases separating them. This CDR3 has 14 amino acids. CDR1 is MNHEY and CDR2 is SMNVEV in the germline V gene (reference sequence). In DNA form, the CDR3 reads TGTGCCAGCAGTTCCAGGGGAGGGAACTATGGCTACACCTTC. Translated: CASSSRGGNYGYTF.

This chain links TRBV28 with TRBJ1-1, with D perhaps matching TRBD1 (5 bases). This CDR3 spans 14 amino acids. V lost 5 bases, J lost 6 bases, and 16 bases lay in between. Germline V CDR1 and CDR2: MDHEN, SYDVKM. The CDR3 protein is CASSPPSGVAEAFF. In DNA, the CDR3 is TGTGCCAGCAGTCCACCGTCGGGGGTGGCTGAAGCTTTCTTT.

This chain connects TRBV4-1 to TRBJ2-5; TRBD2 matches at 9 bases. The CDR3 is made up of 15 amino acids. CDR1 and CDR2 from the germline V gene are MGHRA and YSYEKL. J gave up 3 bases and V 1 base, and 3 bases lay outside the gene matches. The CDR3 spells CASSQGVAGEETQYF. CDR3 sequence (DNA): TGCGCCAGCAGCCAAGGCGTAGCGGGGGAAGAGACCCAGTACTTC.

The rearrangement joins TRBV15 to TRBJ2-5; TRBD1 agrees at 8 bases. This CDR3 is built from 17 residues. Trimming removed 1 base from V and 2 bases from J; junction bases left unmatched: 9. Per germline, CDR1 LNHNV and CDR2 YYDKDF (reference sequence). This CDR3 reads CATSRVPRGHSQETQYF. The CDR3 DNA sequence: TGTGCCACCAGCAGAGTCCCCAGGGGGCACAGTCAAGAGACCCAGTACTTC.

V usage is TRBV5-1 and J usage is TRBJ2-3; D uncertain. The V gene's germline CDR1 is SGHRS and CDR2 YFSETQ. The CDR3 length is 11 residues. Trimming left V 5 bases short and J 6 bases short, with 7 bases between. The CDR3 nucleotides are TGCGCCAGCAGAGACTCGGATACGCAGTATTTT. Protein product: CASRDSDTQYF.

V usage is TRBV18 and J usage is TRBJ2-4, with D perhaps TRBD1 (6 bases). The CDR3 has 18 residues. Germline V lookup: CDR1 KGHSH, CDR2 LQKENI. The V end was cut by 3 bases, the J end by 2 bases, with 20 bases between. CDR3 residues: CASSPTPGHATSKNIQYF. CDR3 in DNA: TGTGCCAGCTCACCGACTCCGGGACATGCCACCTCCAAAAACATTCAGTACTTC.

The rearrangement uses TRBV5-1 and TRBJ1-6; weak D call: TRBD1 (6 bases). V dropped 0 bases and J dropped 6 bases, with 10 bases sitting between them. The CDR3 covers 15 residues. Germline V gives CDR1 SGHRS, CDR2 YFSETQ. The CDR3 DNA is TGCGCCAGCAGCTTGGAGGGGGATAGTAATTCACCCCTCCACTTT. It encodes CASSLEGDSNSPLHF.

This chain joins TRBV9 and TRBJ2-2; 9 bases match TRBD2. Germline CDR1 is SGDLS and CDR2 is YYNGEE. CDR3 size: 16 residues. V gave up 2 bases and J gave up 4 bases; unmatched junction bases: 6. The DNA for the CDR3 is TGTGCCAGCAGCGTTAGCGGGGGCGGGGGCACCGGGGAGCTGTTTTTT. Encoded protein: CASSVSGGGGTGELFF.

V and J are TRBV7-7 and TRBJ2-7; TRBD2 is a possible D gene (5 bases). V lost 5 bases and J lost 3, with 14 bases in between. The CDR3 loop spans 14 amino acids. CDR1 and CDR2 (germline): SSHAT, FNYEAQ (reference sequence). CDR3: CASSRDIGSYEQYF. In DNA, the CDR3 is TGTGCCAGCAGCCGAGACATAGGGAGCTACGAGCAGTACTTC.

The chain couples TRBV29-1 to TRBJ2-7; 11 bases match TRBD1. The length of the CDR3 is 12 residues. J gave up 3 bases and V 7 bases, and 2 bases lay outside the gene matches. CDR1 and CDR2 (germline): SQVTM, ANQGSEA. The CDR3 here is CSAGTGGYEQYF. CDR3 coding DNA: TGCAGCGCCGGGACAGGGGGCTACGAGCAGTACTTC.

V gene TRBV6-5 combines with J gene TRBJ2-5; D possibly corresponds to TRBD1 (6 bases). The CDR3 consists of 14 residues. V gave up 5 bases and J gave up 5 bases, with 15 bases separating them. Germline V gene data show CDR1 as MNHEY and CDR2 as SVGAGI. In DNA form, the CDR3 reads TGTGCCAGCAGTAGCAACAGGGCGAAGGAGACCCAGTACTTC. Amino acids: CASSSNRAKETQYF.